This TCR beta chain was obtained from a study of response to subunit inactivated influenza vaccine. In regard to this clonotype: Antigen unknown.

TCRdb reprocessed the RT-PCR reads with MiXCR, giving one entry per CDR3 protein. The sample consists of 500,000 to 600,000 distinct CDR3 sequences, 12% of them appearing once. Findings and limits, study-wide: The authors suggested that few new T cells are recruited per seasonal influenza vaccination.

Per the germline V gene, CDR1 is SGHRS and CDR2 is YFSETQ. This CDR3 region has 16 residues. Trimming stripped 3 bases from V and 0 bases from J, with 13 bases between. The sample here was PBMCs from blood, taken on the day of vaccination. This TCR was recovered from a man between 50 and 59 years old who received an inactivated influenza vaccine. V gene TRBV5-1 combines with J gene TRBJ2-1; D is possibly TRBD1 or TRBD2 (5 bases each). CDR3 sequence: CASSWRGDISYNEQFF. The CDR3 bases are TGCGCCAGCAGCTGGCGAGGGGATATCTCCTACAATGAGCAGTTCTTC. The full variable domain, its missing parts supplied by reference TRBV5-1 and TRBJ2-1, is KAGVTQTPRYLIKTRGQQVTLSCSPISGHRSVSWYQQTPGQGLQFLFEYFSETQRNKGNFPGRFSGRQFSNSRSEMNVSTLELGDSALYLCASSWRGDISYNEQFFGPGTRLTVL.